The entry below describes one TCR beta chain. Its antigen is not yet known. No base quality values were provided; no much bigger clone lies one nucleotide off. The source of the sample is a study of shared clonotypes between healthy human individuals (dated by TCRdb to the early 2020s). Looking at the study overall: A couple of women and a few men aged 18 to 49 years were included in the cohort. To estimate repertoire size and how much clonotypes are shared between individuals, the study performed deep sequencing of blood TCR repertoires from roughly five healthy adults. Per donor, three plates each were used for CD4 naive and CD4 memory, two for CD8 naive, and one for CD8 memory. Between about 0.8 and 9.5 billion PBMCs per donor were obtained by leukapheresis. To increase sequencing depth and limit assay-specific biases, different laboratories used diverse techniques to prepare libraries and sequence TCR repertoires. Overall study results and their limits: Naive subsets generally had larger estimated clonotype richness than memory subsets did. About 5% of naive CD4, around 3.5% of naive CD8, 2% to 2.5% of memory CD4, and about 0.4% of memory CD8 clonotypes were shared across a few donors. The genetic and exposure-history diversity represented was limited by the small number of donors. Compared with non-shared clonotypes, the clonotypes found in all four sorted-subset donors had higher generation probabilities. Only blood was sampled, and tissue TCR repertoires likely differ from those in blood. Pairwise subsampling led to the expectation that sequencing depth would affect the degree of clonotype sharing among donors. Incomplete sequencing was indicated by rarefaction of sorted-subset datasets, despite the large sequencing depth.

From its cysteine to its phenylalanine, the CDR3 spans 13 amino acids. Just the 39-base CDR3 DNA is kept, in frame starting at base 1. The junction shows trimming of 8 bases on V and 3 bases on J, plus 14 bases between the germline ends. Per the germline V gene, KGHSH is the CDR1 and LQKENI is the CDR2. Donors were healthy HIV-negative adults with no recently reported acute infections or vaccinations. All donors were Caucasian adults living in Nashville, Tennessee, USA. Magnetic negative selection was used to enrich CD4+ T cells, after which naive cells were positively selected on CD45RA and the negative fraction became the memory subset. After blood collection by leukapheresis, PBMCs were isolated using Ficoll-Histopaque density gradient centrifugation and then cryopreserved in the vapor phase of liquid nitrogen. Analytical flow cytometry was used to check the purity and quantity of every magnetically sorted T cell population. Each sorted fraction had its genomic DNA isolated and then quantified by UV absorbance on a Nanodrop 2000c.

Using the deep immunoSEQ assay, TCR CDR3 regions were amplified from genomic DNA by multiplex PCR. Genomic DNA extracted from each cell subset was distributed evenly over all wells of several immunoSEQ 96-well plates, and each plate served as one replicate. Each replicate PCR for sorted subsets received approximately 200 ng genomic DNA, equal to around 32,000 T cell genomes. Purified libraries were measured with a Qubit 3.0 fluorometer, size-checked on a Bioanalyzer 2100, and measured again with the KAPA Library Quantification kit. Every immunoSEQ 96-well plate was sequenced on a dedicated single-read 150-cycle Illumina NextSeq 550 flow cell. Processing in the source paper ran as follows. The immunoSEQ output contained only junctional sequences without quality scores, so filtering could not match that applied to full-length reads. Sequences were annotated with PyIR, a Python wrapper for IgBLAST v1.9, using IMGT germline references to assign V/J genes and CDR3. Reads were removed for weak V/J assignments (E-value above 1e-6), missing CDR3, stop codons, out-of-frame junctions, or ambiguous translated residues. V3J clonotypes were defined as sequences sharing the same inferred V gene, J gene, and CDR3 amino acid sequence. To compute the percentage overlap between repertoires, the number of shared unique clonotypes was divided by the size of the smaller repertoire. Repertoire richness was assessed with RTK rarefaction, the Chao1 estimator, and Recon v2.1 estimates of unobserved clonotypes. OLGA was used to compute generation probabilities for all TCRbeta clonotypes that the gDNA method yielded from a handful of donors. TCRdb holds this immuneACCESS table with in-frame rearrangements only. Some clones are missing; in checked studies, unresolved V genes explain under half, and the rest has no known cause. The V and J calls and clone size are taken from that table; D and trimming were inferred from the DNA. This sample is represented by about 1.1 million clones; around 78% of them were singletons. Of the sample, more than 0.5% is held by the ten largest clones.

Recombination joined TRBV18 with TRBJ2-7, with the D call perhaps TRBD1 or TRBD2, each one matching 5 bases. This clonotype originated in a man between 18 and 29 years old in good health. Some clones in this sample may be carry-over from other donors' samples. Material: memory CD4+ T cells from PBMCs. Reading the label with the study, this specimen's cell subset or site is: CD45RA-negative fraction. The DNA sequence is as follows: TGTGCCAGCGGACCGGGACCGTTCTACGAGCAGTACTTC. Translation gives CASGPGPFYEQYF.